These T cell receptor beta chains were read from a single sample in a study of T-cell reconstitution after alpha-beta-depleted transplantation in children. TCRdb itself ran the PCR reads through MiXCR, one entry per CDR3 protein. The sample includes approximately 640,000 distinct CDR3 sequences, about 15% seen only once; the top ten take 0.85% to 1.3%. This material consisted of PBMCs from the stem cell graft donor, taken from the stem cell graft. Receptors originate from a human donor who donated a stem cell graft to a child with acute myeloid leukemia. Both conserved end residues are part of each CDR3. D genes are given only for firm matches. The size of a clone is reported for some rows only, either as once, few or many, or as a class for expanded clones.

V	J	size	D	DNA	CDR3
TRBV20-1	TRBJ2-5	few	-	TGCAGTGCTAGTAGTAAGGCAGGGGTAGGAGTGGAGACCCAGTACTTC	CSASSKAGVGVETQYF
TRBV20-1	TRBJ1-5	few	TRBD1	TGCAGTGCTAGAGACCGGGACAGGGGCTTTCAGCCCCAGCATTTT	CSARDRDRGFQPQHF
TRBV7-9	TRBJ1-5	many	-	TGTGCCAGCAGCTTAGCTGATCAGCCCCAGCATTTT	CASSLADQPQHF
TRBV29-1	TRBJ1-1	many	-	TGCAGCGTTGAATTGCAGAAGCCGACCTCTGAAGCTTTCTTT	CSVELQKPTSEAFF
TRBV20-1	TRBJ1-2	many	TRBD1	TGCAGTGCTAGAGTTTCAGGACAGGGCGGGAACTATGGCTACACCTTC	CSARVSGQGGNYGYTF
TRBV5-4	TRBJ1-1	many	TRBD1	TGTGCCAGCAGCTTGGGGACAGGGGATGAAGCTTTCTTT	CASSLGTGDEAFF
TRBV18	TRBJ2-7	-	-	TGTGCCAGCTCACCGAAGTGGGAGCAGTACTTC	CASSPKWEQYF
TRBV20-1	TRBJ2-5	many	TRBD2	TGCAGTGCTAGAGGGACTAGCGTACAAGAGACCCAGTACTTC	CSARGTSVQETQYF
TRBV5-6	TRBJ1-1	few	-	TGTGCCAGCAGCTCCGCCCCGACAGGCGGCTTCACTGAAGCTTTCTTT	CASSSAPTGGFTEAFF
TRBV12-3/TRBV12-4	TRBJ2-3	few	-	TGTGCCAGCCGACAGGACAGCACAGATACGCAGTATTTT	CASRQDSTDTQYF
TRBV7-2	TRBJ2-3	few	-	TGTGCCAGCAGCCAGGGGGGGCTCACAGATACGCAGTATTTT	CASSQGGLTDTQYF
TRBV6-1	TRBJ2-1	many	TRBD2	TGTGCCAGCCATCACGTAGCGGGGCTTGACAATGAGCAGTTCTTC	CASHHVAGLDNEQFF
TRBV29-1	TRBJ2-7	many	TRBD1	TGCAGCGTTAGGACAGGGAACGAGCAGTACTTC	CSVRTGNEQYF
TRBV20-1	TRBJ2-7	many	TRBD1	TGCAGTGCTAGCGGACAGGGGTACGACGAGCAGTACTTC	CSASGQGYDEQYF
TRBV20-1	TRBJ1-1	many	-	TGCAGTGCCCTCTATAGACAGCACACTGAAGCTTTCTTT	CSALYRQHTEAFF
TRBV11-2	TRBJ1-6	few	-	TGTGCCAGCAGCACGACATCCGGGCAGGGTTCACCCCTCCACTTT	CASSTTSGQGSPLHF
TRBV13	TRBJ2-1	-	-	TGTGCCAGCAGCTTAGTATCCCTGGAGCAGTTCTTC	CASSLVSLEQFF
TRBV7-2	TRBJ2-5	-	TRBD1	TGTGCCAGCAGCCAGGACAGGGTGGAGACCCAGTACTTC	CASSQDRVETQYF
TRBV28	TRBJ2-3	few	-	TGTGCCAGCAGTTTCCCGGGCCCAGATACGCAGTATTTT	CASSFPGPDTQYF
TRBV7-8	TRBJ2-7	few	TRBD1	TGTGCCAGCAGCCGGACAGGACTTTCCTACGAGCAGTACTTC	CASSRTGLSYEQYF
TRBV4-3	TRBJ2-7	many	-	TGCGCCAGCAGCCACGTGACAGGGGAGGGCTACGAGCAGTACTTC	CASSHVTGEGYEQYF
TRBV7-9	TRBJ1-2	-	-	TGTGCCAGCAGCCCGGGGTTTAATGCGGGCTACACCTTC	CASSPGFNAGYTF
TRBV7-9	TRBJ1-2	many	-	TGTGCCAGCAGCTTAGTGGCAGGAGGAGGCTATGGCTACACCTTC	CASSLVAGGGYGYTF
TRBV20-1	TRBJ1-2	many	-	TGCAGTGCTAGGTCCTCCGGGACACTAGTTGGTGGCTACACCTTC	CSARSSGTLVGGYTF
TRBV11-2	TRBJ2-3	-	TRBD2	TGTGCCAGCAGCTCCCACGGACTAGCGGGGGTGTCCACAGATACGCAGTATTTT	CASSSHGLAGVSTDTQYF
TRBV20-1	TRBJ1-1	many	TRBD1	TGCAGTGCTAGAGACAACAGGGGAAACACTGAAGCTTTCTTT	CSARDNRGNTEAFF
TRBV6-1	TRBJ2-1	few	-	TGTGCCAGCAGTGACAGGAAAGGTTACAATGAGCAGTTCTTC	CASSDRKGYNEQFF
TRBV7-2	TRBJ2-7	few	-	TGTGCCAGCGGGCAGACAGTCTACGAGCAGTACTTC	CASGQTVYEQYF
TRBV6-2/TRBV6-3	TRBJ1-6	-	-	TGTGCCAGCACCGCCGGGGCCCTAAATTCACCCCTCCACTTT	CASTAGALNSPLHF